These T cell receptor beta chains were read from a single sample in a study of human T cells and chemical hapten exposure. TCRdb reprocessed the RACE reads with MiXCR, giving one entry per CDR3 protein. The data contain more than 100,000 distinct CDR3 sequences, roughly 13% of them singletons. Sequences were derived from whole blood, sampled in connection with sensitization to the hapten diphenylcyclopropenone (DPC). These receptors came from a man between 18 and 29 years old with alopecia areata. Some clones in this sample may be carry-over from other donors' samples. CDR3s include the opening cysteine and the closing phenylalanine or tryptophan. The D gene is left open where the match is weak. The size field is filled for only some rows; it gives once, few, many or a size class.

V gene	D gene	clone size	J gene	CDR3 DNA	CDR3 protein
TRBV7-6	TRBD2	-	TRBJ2-2	TGTGCCAGCAGCTTAGGTGCACTAGCGGAATTCCCCGGGGAGCTGTTTTTT	CASSLGALAEFPGELFF
TRBV19	-	few	TRBJ1-4	TGTGCCAGTAGTATGGGCGACAGGTATAATGAAAAACTGTTTTTT	CASSMGDRYNEKLFF
TRBV12-3/TRBV12-4	TRBD1	-	TRBJ2-5	TGTGCCAGCAGTGGCCCACAGGGGAAACAGACCCAGTACTTC	CASSGPQGKQTQYF
TRBV20-1	TRBD2	-	TRBJ2-1	TGCAGTGCTAGAGGATGGGCAACTAGCGGGGGAGGTGAGCAGTTCTTC	CSARGWATSGGGEQFF
TRBV21-1	-	many	TRBJ1-3	TGTGCCAGCAGCAGCGGGACGGGTCCCTCCTTTTTTGGAAACACCATATATTTT	CASSSGTGPSFFGNTIYF
TRBV10-1	-	-	TRBJ1-1	TGCGCCAGCAGACAGGGAATAACGACTGAAGCTTTCTTT	CASRQGITTEAFF
TRBV19	-	-	TRBJ1-2	TGTGCCAGTAGTACCCGGGACCTAATCTATGGCTACACCTTC	CASSTRDLIYGYTF
TRBV7-3	-	few	TRBJ1-5	TGTGCCAGCAGCCCGGGATTTCAGCCCCAGCATTTT	CASSPGFQPQHF
TRBV7-8	TRBD2	-	TRBJ2-3	TGTGCCAGCAGCCGACGCGTCGGTAGCGGGGGGTTTTCCACAGATACGCAGTATTTT	CASSRRVGSGGFSTDTQYF
TRBV11-2	-	-	TRBJ2-2	TGTGCCAGCAGCTTAGATCGGACCGGGGAGCTGTTTTTT	CASSLDRTGELFF
TRBV11-2	-	-	TRBJ2-5	TGTGCCAGCATCCCTCCCGGCCCCCCAACCCAAGAGACCCAGTACTTC	CASIPPGPPTQETQYF
TRBV18	-	many	TRBJ1-1	TGTGCCAGCTCACGGGCTCCTCGGAACACTGAAGCTTTCTTT	CASSRAPRNTEAFF
TRBV5-5	-	-	TRBJ2-7	TGTGCCAGCAGCTTGGCGGGTCCAGTTGAGCAGTACTTC	CASSLAGPVEQYF
TRBV10-3	TRBD1	many	TRBJ2-2	TGTGCCATCACCTCCGGGACAGCTAACACCGGGGAGCTGTTTTTT	CAITSGTANTGELFF
TRBV3-1	-	many	TRBJ2-4	TGTGCCAGCAGCCAAGGGGTACTAGCCAAAAACATTCAGTACTTC	CASSQGVLAKNIQYF
TRBV6-1	-	-	TRBJ2-1	TGTGCCAGCAGTATCGGGACTAATGAGCAGTTCTTC	CASSIGTNEQFF
TRBV10-3	-	few	TRBJ1-2	TGTGCCATCACCCAGGGGTACAACTATGGCTACACCTTC	CAITQGYNYGYTF
TRBV5-1	-	few	TRBJ1-2	TGCGCCAGCAGCTCTATAAATGGCTACACCTTC	CASSSINGYTF
TRBV10-3	-	-	TRBJ1-2	TGTGCCATCCGGCCCGGGGCCTTTTATGGCTACACCTTC	CAIRPGAFYGYTF
TRBV5-1	-	-	TRBJ2-7	TGCGCCAGCAGCTTGGTATCAGATCCGTCCTACGAGCAGTACTTC	CASSLVSDPSYEQYF
TRBV18	TRBD1	-	TRBJ2-3	TGTGCCAGCACCGGTGCTCCAAATACAGACAGGGTCGGGGCAGATACGCAGTATTTT	CASTGAPNTDRVGADTQYF
TRBV2	-	-	TRBJ2-6	TGTGCCAGCAGTGAAGCGCTTAGGGCCAACGTCCTGACTTTC	CASSEALRANVLTF